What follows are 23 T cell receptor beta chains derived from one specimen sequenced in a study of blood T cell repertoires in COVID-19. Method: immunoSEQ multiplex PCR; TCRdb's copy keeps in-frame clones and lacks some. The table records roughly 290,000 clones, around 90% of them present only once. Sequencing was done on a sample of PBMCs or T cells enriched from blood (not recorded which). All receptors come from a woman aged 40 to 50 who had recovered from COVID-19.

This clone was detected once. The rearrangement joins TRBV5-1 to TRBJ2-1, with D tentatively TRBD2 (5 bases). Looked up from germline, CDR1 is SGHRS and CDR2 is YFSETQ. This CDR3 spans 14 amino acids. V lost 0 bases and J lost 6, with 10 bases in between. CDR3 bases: TGCGCCAGCAGCTTGGGGTGGCGGGCCAATGAGCAGTTCTTC. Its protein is CASSLGWRANEQFF.

The CDR3 nucleotides are TGTGCCAGCTCACGCCCCGGGGGGCGAAGGGAAAAACTGTTTTTT. It codes for CASSRPGGRREKLFF. V is TRBV18 and J is TRBJ1-4; D is possibly TRBD1 (6 bases). The germline V and J ends were trimmed by 4 bases and 8 bases, with 17 bases remaining between them. The germline V gene has CDR1 KGHSH and CDR2 LQKENI. This CDR3 spans 15 amino acids.

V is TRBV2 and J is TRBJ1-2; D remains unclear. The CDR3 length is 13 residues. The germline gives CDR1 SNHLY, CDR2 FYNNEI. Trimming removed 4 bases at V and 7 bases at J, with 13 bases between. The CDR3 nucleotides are TGTGCCAGCAGTGCATATGGAGGGTCTGGCTACACCTTC. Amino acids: CASSAYGGSGYTF.

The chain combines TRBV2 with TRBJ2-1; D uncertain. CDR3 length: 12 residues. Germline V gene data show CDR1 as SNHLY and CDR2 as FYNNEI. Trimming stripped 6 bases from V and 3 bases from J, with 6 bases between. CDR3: CASRLDYNEQFF. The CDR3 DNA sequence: TGTGCCAGCAGGCTAGACTACAATGAGCAGTTCTTC.

The CDR3 DNA sequence: TGTGCCAGCAGTTTCGGCGGGAGGGCCTACAATGAGCAGTTCTTC. This codes for CASSFGGRAYNEQFF. V gene TRBV27 combines with J gene TRBJ2-1, with 9 nucleotides matching TRBD2. With 3 bases clipped from V and 2 bases from J, the junction kept 2 bases outside the gene matches. The CDR3 is 15 amino acids. CDR1 MNHEY and CDR2 SMNVEV come from the germline V gene (reference sequence).

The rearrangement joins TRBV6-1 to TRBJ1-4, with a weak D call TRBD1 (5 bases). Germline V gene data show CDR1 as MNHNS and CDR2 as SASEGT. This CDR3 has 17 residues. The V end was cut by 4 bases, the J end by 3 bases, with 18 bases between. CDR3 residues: CASSALTFQGPNEKLFF. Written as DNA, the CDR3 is TGTGCCAGCAGTGCACTCACTTTTCAGGGTCCTAATGAAAAACTGTTTTTT.

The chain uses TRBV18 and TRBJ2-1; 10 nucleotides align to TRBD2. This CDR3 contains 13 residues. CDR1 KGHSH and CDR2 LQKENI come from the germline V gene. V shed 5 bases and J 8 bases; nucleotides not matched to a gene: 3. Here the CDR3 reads CASSIGLADEQFF. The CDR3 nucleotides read TGTGCCAGCTCAATCGGACTAGCGGATGAGCAGTTCTTC.

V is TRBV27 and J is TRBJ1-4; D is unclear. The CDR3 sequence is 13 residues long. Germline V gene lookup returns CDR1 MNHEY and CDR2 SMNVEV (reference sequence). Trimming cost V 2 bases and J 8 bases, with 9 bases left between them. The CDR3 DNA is TGTGCCAGCAGTTTAGAGGGTGAGGAAAAACTGTTTTTT. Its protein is CASSLEGEEKLFF. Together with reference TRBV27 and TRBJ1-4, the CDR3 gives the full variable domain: EAQVTQNPRYLITVTGKKLTVTCSQNMNHEYMSWYRQDPGLGLRQIYYSMNVEVTDKGDVPEGYKVSRKEKRNFPLILESPSPNQTSLYFCASSLEGEEKLFFGSGTQLSVL.

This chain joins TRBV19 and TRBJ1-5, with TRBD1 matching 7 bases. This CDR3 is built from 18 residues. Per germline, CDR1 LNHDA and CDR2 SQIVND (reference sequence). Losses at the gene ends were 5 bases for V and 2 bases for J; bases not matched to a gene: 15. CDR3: CASSGKEGARRGNQPQHF. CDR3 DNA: TGTGCCAGTAGTGGGAAGGAGGGGGCTCGGAGAGGCAATCAGCCCCAGCATTTT.

The CDR3: CASSVTTNEKLFF. The DNA of the CDR3 is TGTGCCAGCAGCGTAACAACTAATGAAAAACTGTTTTTT. This sequence joins TRBV12-3 or TRBV12-4 and TRBJ1-4; no clear D. Trimming cost V 6 bases and J 0 bases, with 5 bases left between them. CDR3 length: 13 residues.

CDR3 amino acids: CASSYSALYYEQYF. Written as DNA, the CDR3 is TGTGCCAGCAGTTACTCTGCCCTATACTACGAGCAGTACTTC. V gene TRBV6-5 combines with J gene TRBJ2-7; D is unresolved. This CDR3 contains 14 residues. V lost 0 bases and J 3 bases, leaving 9 bases between the germline ends. In germline, CDR1 is MNHEY, CDR2 SVGAGI.

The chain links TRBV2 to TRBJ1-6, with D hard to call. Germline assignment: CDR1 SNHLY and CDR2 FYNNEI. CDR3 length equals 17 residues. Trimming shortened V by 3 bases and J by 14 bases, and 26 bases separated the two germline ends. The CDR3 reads CASSEHSRHLLIQSLHF. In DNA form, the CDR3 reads TGTGCCAGCAGTGAGCACAGCCGCCACCTTTTGATTCAATCCCTCCACTTT.

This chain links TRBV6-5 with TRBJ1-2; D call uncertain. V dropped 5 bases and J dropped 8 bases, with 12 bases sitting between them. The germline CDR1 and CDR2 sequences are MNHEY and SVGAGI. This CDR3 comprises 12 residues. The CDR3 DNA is TGTGCCAGCAGTCCTCGGGGAGGCGGCTACACCTTC. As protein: CASSPRGGGYTF.

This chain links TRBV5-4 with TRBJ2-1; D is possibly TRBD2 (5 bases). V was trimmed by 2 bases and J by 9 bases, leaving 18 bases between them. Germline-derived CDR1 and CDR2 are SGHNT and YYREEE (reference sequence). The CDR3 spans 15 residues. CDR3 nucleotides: TGTGCCAGCAGCTTCGGTAGCGTGAGTCGTCGTGAGCAGTTCTTC. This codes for CASSFGSVSRREQFF.

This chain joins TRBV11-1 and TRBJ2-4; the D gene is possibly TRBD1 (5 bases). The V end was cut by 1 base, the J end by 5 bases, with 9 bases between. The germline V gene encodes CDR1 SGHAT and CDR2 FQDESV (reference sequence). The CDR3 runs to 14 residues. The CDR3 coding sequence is TGTGCCAGCAGCTTAGACAGGACCCAAAACATTCAGTACTTC. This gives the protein CASSLDRTQNIQYF.

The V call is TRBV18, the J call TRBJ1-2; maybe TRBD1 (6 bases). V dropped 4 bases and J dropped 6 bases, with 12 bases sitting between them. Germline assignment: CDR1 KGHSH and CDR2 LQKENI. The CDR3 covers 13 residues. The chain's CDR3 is CASSRSRGDGYTF. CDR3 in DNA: TGTGCCAGCTCACGTAGCAGGGGTGATGGCTACACCTTC.

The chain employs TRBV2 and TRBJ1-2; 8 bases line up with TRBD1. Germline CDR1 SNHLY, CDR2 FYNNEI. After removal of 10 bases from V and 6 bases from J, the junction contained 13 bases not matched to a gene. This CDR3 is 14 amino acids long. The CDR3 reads CATNYGTGGHGYTF. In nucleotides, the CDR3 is TGTGCCACTAACTATGGGACAGGCGGGCATGGCTACACCTTC.

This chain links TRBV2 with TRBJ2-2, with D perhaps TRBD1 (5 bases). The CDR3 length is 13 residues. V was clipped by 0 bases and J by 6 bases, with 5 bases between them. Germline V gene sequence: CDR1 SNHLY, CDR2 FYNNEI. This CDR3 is CASSEARAGELFF. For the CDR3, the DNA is TGTGCCAGCAGTGAAGCCAGGGCCGGGGAGCTGTTTTTT. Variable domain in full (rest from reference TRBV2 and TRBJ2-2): EPEVTQTPSHQVTQMGQEVILRCVPISNHLYFYWYRQILGQKVEFLVSFYNNEISEKSEIFDDQFSVERPDGSNFTLKIRSTKLEDSAMYFCASSEARAGELFFGEGSRLTVL.

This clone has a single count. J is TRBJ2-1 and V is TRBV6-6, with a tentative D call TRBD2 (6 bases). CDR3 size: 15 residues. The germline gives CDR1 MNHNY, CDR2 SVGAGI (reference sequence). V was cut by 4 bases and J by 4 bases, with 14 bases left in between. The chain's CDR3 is CASSSPGGGYNEQFF. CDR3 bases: TGTGCCAGCAGTTCCCCTGGGGGAGGTTACAATGAGCAGTTCTTC.

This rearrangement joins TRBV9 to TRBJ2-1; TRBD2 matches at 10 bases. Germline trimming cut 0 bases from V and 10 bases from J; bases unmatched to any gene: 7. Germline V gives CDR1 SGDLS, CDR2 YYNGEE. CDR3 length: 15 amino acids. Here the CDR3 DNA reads TGTGCCAGCAGCGTAGTGGGTAGCGGGGGGACAGAGCAGTTCTTC. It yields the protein CASSVVGSGGTEQFF.

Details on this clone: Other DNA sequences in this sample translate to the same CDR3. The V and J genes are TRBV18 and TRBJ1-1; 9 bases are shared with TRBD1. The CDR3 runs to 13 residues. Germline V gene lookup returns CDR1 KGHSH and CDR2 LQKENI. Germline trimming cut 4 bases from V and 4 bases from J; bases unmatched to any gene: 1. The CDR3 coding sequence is TGTGCCAGCTCACGACAGGGGGGCACTGAAGCTTTCTTT. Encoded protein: CASSRQGGTEAFF.

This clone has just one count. The CDR3 DNA is TGTGCCAGCTCCGGGGGGACGGACTCCTACGAGCAGTACTTC. Its protein product is CASSGGTDSYEQYF. The chain uses TRBV18 and TRBJ2-7, with TRBD2 matching over 7 bases. The CDR3 is 14 residues long. Germline loops: CDR1 KGHSH, CDR2 LQKENI. V gave up 6 bases and J gave up 0 bases; unmatched junction bases: 5.

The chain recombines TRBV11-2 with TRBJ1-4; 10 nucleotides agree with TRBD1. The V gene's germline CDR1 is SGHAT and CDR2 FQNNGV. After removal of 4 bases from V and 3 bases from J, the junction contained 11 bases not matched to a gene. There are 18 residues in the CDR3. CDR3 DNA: TGTGCCAGCAGCTCCGTAATGGACAGGGGGGCAGCTAATGAAAAACTGTTTTTT. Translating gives CASSSVMDRGAANEKLFF.